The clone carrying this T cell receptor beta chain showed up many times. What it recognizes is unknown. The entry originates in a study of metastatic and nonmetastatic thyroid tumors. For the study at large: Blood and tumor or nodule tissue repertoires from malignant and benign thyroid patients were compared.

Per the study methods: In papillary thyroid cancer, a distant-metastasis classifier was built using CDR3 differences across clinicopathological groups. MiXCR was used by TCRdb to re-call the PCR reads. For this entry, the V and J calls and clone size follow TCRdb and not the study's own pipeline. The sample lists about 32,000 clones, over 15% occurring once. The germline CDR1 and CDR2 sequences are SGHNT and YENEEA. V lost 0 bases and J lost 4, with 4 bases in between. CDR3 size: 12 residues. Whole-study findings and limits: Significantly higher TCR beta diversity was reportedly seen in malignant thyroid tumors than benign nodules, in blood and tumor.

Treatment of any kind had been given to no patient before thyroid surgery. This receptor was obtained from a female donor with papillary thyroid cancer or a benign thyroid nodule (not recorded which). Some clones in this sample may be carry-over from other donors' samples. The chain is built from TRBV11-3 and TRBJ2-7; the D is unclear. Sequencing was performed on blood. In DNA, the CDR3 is TGTGCCAGCAGCTTAGACGGATACGAGCAGTACTTC. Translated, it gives CASSLDGYEQYF.